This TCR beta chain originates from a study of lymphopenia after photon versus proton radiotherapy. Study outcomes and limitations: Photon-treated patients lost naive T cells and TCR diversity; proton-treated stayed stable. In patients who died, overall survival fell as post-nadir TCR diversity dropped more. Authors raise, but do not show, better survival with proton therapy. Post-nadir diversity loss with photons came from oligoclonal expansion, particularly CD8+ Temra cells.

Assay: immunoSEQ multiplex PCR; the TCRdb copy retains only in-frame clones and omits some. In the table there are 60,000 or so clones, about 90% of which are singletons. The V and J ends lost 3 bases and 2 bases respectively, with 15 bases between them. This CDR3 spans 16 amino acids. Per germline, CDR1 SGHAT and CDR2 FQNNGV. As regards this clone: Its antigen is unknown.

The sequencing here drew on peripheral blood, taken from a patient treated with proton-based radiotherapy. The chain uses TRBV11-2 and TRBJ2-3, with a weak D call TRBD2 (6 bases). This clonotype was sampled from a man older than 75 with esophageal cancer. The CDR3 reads CASSFWGDGFTDTQYF. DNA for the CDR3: TGTGCCAGCAGCTTTTGGGGGGATGGATTCACAGATACGCAGTATTTT.